Listed here are 9 T cell receptor beta chains from one sample, sequenced in a study of blood T cell repertoires in COVID-19. Profiling relied on immunoSEQ multiplex PCR, and the TCRdb table lists in-frame clones only, not all of them. Here the sample spans 60,000 to 80,000 clones, 80% to 90% being singletons. Sequencing input: peripheral blood. The receptor set was obtained from a woman aged 55-69 years with COVID-19, enrolled during active disease.

This clone was counted once. The chain recombines TRBV6-5 with TRBJ2-3; 14 bases agree with TRBD2. V gave up 2 bases and J gave up 6 bases; unmatched junction bases: 4. The CDR3 has 16 amino acids. Germline V gene sequence: CDR1 MNHEY, CDR2 SVGAGI. The CDR3 sequence is CASSYRTSGRRDTQYF. Here the CDR3 DNA reads TGTGCCAGCAGTTACAGGACTAGCGGGAGGAGGGATACGCAGTATTTT.

The genes are TRBV18 and TRBJ2-4; TRBD2 aligns across 12 bases. This CDR3 is built from 16 residues. The germline V gene encodes CDR1 KGHSH and CDR2 LQKENI. V lost 4 bases, J lost 8 bases, and 9 bases stayed unmatched. The DNA of the CDR3 is TGTGCCAGCTCACAACTAGCGGGAGGTTTTGGGGACATTCAGTACTTC. Translating it yields CASSQLAGGFGDIQYF.

The chain employs TRBV7-2 and TRBJ2-1, with 8 bases aligning to TRBD2. The trim removed 5 bases at V and 6 bases at J, leaving 15 bases unmatched. The germline gives CDR1 SGHTA, CDR2 FQGNSA. CDR3 length: 17 amino acids. For the CDR3, the DNA is TGTGCCAGCAGCCCCCCGGGAGGGGGAGTCCTGGGCAATGAGCAGTTCTTC. It translates to CASSPPGGGVLGNEQFF.

The chain carries TRBV7-8 and TRBJ2-5, with 11 bases that match TRBD1. V gave up 0 bases and J gave up 6 bases; unmatched junction bases: 12. From germline, CDR1 is SGHVS and CDR2 FQNEAQ. The CDR3 sequence is 18 residues long. In DNA, the CDR3 is TGTGCCAGCAGCTTAGCCATTTCCGGACAGGGGGCTAGGAAGACCCAGTACTTC. This encodes CASSLAISGQGARKTQYF. The variable domain in full, completed from reference TRBV7-8 and TRBJ2-5, reads GAGVSQSPRYKVAKRGQDVALRCDPISGHVSLFWYQQALGQGPEFLTYFQNEAQLDKSGLPSDRFFAERPEGSVSTLKIQRTQQEDSAVYLCASSLAISGQGARKTQYFGPGTRLLVL.

The V call is TRBV4-3, the J call TRBJ2-7, with D perhaps matching TRBD2 (6 bases). The CDR3 spans 13 residues. Trimming removed 2 bases from V and 3 bases from J, with 8 bases in between. Germline V gene lookup returns CDR1 LGHNA and CDR2 YSLEER. This CDR3 reads CASSQTGSYEQYF. CDR3 in DNA: TGCGCCAGCAGCCAAACCGGGAGCTACGAGCAGTACTTC.

The chain combines TRBV11-3 with TRBJ2-3; D is uncertain. Trimming removed 8 bases from V and 4 bases from J, with 13 bases in between. CDR1 is SGHNT and CDR2 is YENEEA in the germline V gene. This CDR3 is built from 13 residues. The CDR3 DNA sequence: TGTGCCAGCGCCGGATCTCGGGCAGATACGCAGTATTTT. As protein: CASAGSRADTQYF.

The chain links TRBV19 to TRBJ1-1; tentative D call: TRBD1 (6 bases). Trimming removed 3 bases from V and 2 bases from J, with 10 bases in between. Germline values: CDR1 LNHDA, CDR2 SQIVND (reference sequence). The CDR3 runs 14 residues. CDR3 region: CASSMGQTNTEAFF. The CDR3 DNA sequence: TGTGCCAGTAGTATGGGACAAACAAACACTGAAGCTTTCTTT.

This clone was observed a single time. The V and J genes are TRBV27 and TRBJ1-5; D gene unclear. The CDR3 extends over 14 amino acids. The V end was cut by 0 bases, the J end by 3 bases, with 6 bases between. CDR1 is MNHEY, CDR2 SMNVEV, per germline (reference sequence). The CDR3 loop reads CASSLSRFNQPQHF. In DNA form, the CDR3 reads TGTGCCAGCAGTTTATCCAGGTTCAATCAGCCCCAGCATTTT.

The V and J genes are TRBV19 and TRBJ1-2, with D hard to call. Trimming cost V 6 bases and J 8 bases, with 16 bases left between them. The germline gives CDR1 LNHDA, CDR2 SQIVND (reference sequence). The CDR3 is 13 amino acids. CDR3 in DNA: TGTGCCAGTAGGGACCGGGGTGGAGGCGGCTACACCTTC. Protein product: CASRDRGGGGYTF. The full variable domain, its missing parts supplied by reference TRBV19 and TRBJ1-2, is DGGITQSPKYLFRKEGQNVTLSCEQNLNHDAMYWYRQDPGQGLRLIYYSQIVNDFQKGDIAEGYSVSREKKESFPLTVTSAQKNPTAFYLCASRDRGGGGYTFGSGTRLTVV.